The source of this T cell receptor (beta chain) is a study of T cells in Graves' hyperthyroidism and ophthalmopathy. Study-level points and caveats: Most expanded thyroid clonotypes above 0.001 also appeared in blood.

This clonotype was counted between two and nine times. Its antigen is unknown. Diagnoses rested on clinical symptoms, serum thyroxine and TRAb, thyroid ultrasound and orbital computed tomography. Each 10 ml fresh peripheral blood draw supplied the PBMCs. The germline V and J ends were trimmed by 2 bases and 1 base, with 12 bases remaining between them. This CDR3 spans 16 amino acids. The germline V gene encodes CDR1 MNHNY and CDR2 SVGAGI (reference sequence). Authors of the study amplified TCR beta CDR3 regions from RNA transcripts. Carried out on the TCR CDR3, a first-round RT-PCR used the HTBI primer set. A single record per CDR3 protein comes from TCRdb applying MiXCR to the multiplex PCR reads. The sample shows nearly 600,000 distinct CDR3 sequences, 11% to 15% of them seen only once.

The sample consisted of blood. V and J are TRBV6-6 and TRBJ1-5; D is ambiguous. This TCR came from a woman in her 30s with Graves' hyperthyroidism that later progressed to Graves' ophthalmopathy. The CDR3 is CASSYLDPRSNQPQHF. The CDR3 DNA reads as TGTGCCAGCAGTTACCTCGATCCGAGGAGCAATCAGCCCCAGCATTTT.